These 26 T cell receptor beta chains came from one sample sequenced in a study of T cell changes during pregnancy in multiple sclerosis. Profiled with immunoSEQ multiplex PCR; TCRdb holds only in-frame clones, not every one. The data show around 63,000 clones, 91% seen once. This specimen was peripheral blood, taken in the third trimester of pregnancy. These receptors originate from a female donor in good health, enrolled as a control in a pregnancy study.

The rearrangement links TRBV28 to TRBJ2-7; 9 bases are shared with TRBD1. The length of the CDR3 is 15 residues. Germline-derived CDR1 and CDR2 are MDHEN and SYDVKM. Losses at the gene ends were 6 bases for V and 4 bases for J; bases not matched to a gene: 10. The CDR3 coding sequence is TGTGCCAGCAGCTCTACCGGGACAGGGCTTTACGAGCAGTACTTC. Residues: CASSSTGTGLYEQYF.

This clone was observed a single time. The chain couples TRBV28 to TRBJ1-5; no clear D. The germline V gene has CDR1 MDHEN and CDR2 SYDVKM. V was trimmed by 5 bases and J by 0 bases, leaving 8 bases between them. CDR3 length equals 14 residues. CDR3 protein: CASSLPYSNQPQHF. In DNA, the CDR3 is TGTGCCAGCAGTCTCCCTTATAGCAATCAGCCCCAGCATTTT.

The CDR3 is CASSPRDRANYGYTF. DNA of the CDR3: TGTGCCAGCAGCCCCCGGGACAGGGCTAACTATGGCTACACCTTC. The chain carries TRBV21-1 and TRBJ1-2; TRBD1 was called by the table and not checked on the DNA. TRBV21-1 is tagged as a pseudogene. This CDR3 comprises 15 residues.

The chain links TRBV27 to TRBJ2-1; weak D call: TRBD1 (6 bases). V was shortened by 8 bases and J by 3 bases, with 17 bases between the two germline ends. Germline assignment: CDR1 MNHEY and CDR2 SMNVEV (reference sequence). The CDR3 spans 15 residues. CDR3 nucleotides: TGTGCCAGCGTTTCACCCCTCAGGGGCTACAATGAGCAGTTCTTC. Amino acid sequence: CASVSPLRGYNEQFF.

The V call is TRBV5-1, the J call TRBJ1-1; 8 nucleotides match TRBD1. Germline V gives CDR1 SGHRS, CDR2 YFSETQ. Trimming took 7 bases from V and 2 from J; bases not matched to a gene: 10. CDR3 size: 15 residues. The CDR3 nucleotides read TGCGCCAGCCAGCAGCTTGGACAGGGTAACACTGAAGCTTTCTTT. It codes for CASQQLGQGNTEAFF.

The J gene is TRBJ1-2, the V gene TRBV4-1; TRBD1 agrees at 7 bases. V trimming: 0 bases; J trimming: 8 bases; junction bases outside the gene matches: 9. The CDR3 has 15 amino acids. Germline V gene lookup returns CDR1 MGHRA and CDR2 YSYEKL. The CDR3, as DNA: TGCGCCAGCAGCCAAGATGATTCAGGGGGTCGGGGCTACACCTTC. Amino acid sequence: CASSQDDSGGRGYTF.

The DNA of the CDR3 is TGTGCCAGCAGCTTGGGGCTAGCGGGGGCCGGAGAGACCCAGTACTTC. It is translated as CASSLGLAGAGETQYF. V is TRBV5-4 and J is TRBJ2-5; 10 bases line up with TRBD2. The trim removed 0 bases at V and 4 bases at J, leaving 6 bases unmatched. Germline assignment: CDR1 SGHNT and CDR2 YYREEE (reference sequence). CDR3 length: 16 amino acids.

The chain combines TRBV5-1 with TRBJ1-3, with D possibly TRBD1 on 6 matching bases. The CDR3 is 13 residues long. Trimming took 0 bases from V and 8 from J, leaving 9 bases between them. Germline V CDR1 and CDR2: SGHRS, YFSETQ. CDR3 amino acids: CASSLGPGDTIYF. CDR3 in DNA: TGCGCCAGCAGCTTGGGCCCAGGGGACACCATATATTTT.

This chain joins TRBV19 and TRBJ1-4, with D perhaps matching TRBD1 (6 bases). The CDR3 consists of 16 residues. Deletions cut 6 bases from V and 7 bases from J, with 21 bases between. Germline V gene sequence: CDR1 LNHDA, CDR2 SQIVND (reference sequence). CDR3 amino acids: CASRHFGGAESEKLFF. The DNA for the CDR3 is TGTGCCAGTAGGCATTTTGGGGGGGCTGAAAGTGAAAAACTGTTTTTT.

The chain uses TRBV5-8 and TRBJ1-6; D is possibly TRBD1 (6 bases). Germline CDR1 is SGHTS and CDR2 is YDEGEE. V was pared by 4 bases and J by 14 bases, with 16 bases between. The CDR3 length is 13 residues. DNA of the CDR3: TGTGCCAGCAGCATTAGGGACAATAAAGCCCTCCACTTT. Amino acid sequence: CASSIRDNKALHF.

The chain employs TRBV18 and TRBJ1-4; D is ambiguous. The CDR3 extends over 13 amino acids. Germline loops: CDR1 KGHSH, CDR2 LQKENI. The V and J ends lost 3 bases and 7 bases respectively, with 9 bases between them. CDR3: CASSPAAGEKLFF. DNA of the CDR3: TGTGCCAGCTCACCGGCCGCGGGTGAAAAACTGTTTTTT.

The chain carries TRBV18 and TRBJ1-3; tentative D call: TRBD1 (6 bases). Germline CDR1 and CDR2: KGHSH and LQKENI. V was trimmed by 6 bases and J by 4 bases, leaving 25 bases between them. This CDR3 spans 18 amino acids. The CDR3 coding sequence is TGTGCCAGCTCCCAAAACAGGGACACCAGAGCGGGAGGAAACACCATATATTTT. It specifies CASSQNRDTRAGGNTIYF.

The CDR3 loop reads CASAPGVDTQYF. CDR3 nucleotide sequence: TGCGCCAGCGCCCCCGGGGTCGATACGCAGTATTTT. The genes are TRBV5-1 and TRBJ2-3; possibly TRBD2 for D (5 bases). The CDR3 has 12 residues. Looked up from germline, CDR1 is SGHRS and CDR2 is YFSETQ. V was clipped by 7 bases and J by 6 bases, with 12 bases between them.

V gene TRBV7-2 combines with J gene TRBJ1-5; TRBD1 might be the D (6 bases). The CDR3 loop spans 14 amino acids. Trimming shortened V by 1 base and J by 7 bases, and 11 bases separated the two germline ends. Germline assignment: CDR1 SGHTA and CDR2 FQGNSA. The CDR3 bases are TGTGCCAGCAGCTTAGAGGGGGGAGGGCAGCCCCAGCATTTT. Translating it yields CASSLEGGGQPQHF.

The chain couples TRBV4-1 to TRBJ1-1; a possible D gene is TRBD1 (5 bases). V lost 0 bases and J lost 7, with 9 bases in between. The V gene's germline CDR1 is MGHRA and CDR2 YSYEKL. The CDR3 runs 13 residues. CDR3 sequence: CASSQEAGNEAFF. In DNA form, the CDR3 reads TGCGCCAGCAGCCAAGAGGCAGGGAATGAAGCTTTCTTT.

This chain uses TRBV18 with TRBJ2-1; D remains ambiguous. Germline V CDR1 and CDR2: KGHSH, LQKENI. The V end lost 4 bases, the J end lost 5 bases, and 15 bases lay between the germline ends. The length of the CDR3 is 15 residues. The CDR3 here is CASSQITGANNEQFF. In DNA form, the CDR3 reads TGTGCCAGCTCACAGATAACGGGTGCTAACAATGAGCAGTTCTTC.

CDR3 coding DNA: TGTGCCAGCAGTGTGGCTAGCGGCACAGATACGCAGTATTTT. Its translation: CASSVASGTDTQYF. The rearrangement uses TRBV6-4 and TRBJ2-3; D might be TRBD2 (6 bases). The germline gives CDR1 MRHNA, CDR2 SNTAGT. Trimming stripped 4 bases from V and 1 base from J, with 9 bases between. The CDR3 totals 14 residues.

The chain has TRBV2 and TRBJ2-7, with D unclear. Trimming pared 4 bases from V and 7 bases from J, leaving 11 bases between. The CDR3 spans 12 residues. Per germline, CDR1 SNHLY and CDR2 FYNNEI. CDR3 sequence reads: CASSVSVEEQYF. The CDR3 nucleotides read TGTGCCAGCAGTGTTTCGGTGGAGGAGCAGTACTTC.

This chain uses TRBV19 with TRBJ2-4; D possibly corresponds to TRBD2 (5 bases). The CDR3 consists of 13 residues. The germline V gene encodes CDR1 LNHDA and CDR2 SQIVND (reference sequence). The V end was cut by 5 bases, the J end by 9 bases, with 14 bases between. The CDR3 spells CASSSRSGVIQYF. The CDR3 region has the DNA TGTGCCAGTAGTTCACGATCCGGGGTCATTCAGTACTTC.

CDR3 bases: TGCAGCGTCACCCCAGGGACAGCGTACAATGAGCAGTTCTTC. Translation gives CSVTPGTAYNEQFF. The J gene is TRBJ2-1, the V gene TRBV29-1; 7 nucleotides agree with TRBD1. Germline lookup yields CDR1 SQVTM and CDR2 ANQGSEA. This CDR3 comprises 14 residues. With 6 bases clipped from V and 4 bases from J, the junction kept 9 bases outside the gene matches.

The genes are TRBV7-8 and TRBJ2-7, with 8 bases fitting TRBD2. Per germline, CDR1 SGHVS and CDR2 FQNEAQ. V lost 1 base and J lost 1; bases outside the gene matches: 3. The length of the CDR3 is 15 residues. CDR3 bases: TGTGCCAGCAGCTTAGGATTAGCGGGGTCCTACGAGCAGTACTTC. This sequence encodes CASSLGLAGSYEQYF.

The CDR3 sequence is CASSSTGDNADTQYF. The CDR3 region has the DNA TGTGCCAGCAGTTCCACGGGAGACAACGCAGATACGCAGTATTTT. J is TRBJ2-3 and V is TRBV28; possibly TRBD2 for D (6 bases). Germline V gene lookup returns CDR1 MDHEN and CDR2 SYDVKM. Trimming took off 4 bases at V and 4 bases at J, with 15 bases between the two ends. The CDR3 length is 15 residues. Drawing the rest from reference TRBV28 and TRBJ2-3, the complete variable domain is DVKVTQSSRYLVKRTGEKVFLECVQDMDHENMFWYRQDPGLGLRLIYFSYDVKMKEKGDIPEGYSVSREKKERFSLILESASTNQTSMYLCASSSTGDNADTQYFGPGTRLTVL.

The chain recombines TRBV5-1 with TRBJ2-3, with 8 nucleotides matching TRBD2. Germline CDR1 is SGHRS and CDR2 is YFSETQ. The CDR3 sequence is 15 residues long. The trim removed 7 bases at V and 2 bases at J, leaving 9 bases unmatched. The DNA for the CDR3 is TGCGCCAGCGGACTAGCTAATTCCGCCACAGATACGCAGTATTTT. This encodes CASGLANSATDTQYF.

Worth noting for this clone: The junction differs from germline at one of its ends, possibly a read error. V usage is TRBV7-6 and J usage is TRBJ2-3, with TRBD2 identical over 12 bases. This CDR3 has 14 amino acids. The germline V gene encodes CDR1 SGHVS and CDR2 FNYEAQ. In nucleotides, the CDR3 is TGTGCCAGCAGCCTAGCGGGAGGGGGAGATACGCAGTATTTT. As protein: CASSLAGGGDTQYF.

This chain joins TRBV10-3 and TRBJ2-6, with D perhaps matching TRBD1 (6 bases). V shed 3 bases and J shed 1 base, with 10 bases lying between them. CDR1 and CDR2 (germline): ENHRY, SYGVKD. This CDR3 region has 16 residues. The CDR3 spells CAISDPTGSGANVLTF. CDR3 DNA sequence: TGTGCCATCAGTGACCCGACAGGTTCTGGGGCCAACGTCCTGACTTTC.

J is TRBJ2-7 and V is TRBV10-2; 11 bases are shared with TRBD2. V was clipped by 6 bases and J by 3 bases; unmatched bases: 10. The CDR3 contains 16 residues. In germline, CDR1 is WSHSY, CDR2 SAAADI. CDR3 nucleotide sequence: TGCGCCAGCAGGGCCGGACTAGCGGGCTCCTTCTACGAGCAGTACTTC. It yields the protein CASRAGLAGSFYEQYF.